This is a list of T cell receptor beta chains from one sample in a study of blood T cells in healthy people across ages. TCRdb reprocessed the 5' RACE reads with MiXCR, giving one entry per CDR3 protein. The sample lists over 500,000 distinct CDR3 sequences, 52% seen once, with approximately 13% in the top ten. Material: blood. The receptors stem from a woman over 75 in good health. The CDR3 runs from the conserved cysteine through the conserved F or W. The order of the fields is J gene, V gene, clone size, D gene, CDR3 DNA, CDR3 protein. The D gene is left open where the match is weak. Rows give clone size only sometimes, using once, few, many, or a class for an expanded clone.

>TRBJ1-2|TRBV5-1|few|.
TGCGCCAGCAGCATTGGTAGGGAGAACTATGGCTACACCTTC
CASSIGRENYGYTF
>TRBJ1-1|TRBV25-1|many|TRBD1
TGTGCCAGCAGTGATCCCGGGACAGGGCAGAACACTGAAGCTTTCTTT
CASSDPGTGQNTEAFF
>TRBJ2-5|TRBV11-2|.|.
TGTGCCAGCAGCACGGGACGGTCCTACAATGAGCAGTACTTC
CASSTGRSYNEQYF
>TRBJ2-6|TRBV11-1|.|.
TGTGCCAGCAGCAAAGGTAGCTCTGGGGCCAACGTCCTGACTTTC
CASSKGSSGANVLTF
>TRBJ2-1|TRBV29-1|many|.
TGCAGCGTTGAAGTTCAGACAGCCTACAATGAGCAGTTCTTC
CSVEVQTAYNEQFF
>TRBJ2-1|TRBV5-1|.|.
TGCGCCAGCGGCCTCTTGGGGGGTCTGGATGAGCAGTTCTTC
CASGLLGGLDEQFF
>TRBJ2-3|TRBV12-3/TRBV12-4|.|.
TGTGCCAGCAGGAGAGGGAGAGCAGATACGGAATATTTT
CASRRGRADTEYF
>TRBJ2-2|TRBV5-1|.|.
TGCGCCAGCAGCTTGGCTGGTGTCGTTAGATCGTCCGGGGAGCTGTTTTTT
CASSLAGVVRSSGELFF
>TRBJ2-3|TRBV7-3|.|.
TGTGCCAGCAGCGCCATGGACACAGATACGCAGTATTTT
CASSAMDTDTQYF
>TRBJ1-1|TRBV5-5|few|TRBD1
TGTGCCAGCAGCTTGGCCGAGAGACAGGGGGCGAACACTGAAGCTTTCTTT
CASSLAERQGANTEAFF
>TRBJ2-6|TRBV6-5|many|.
TGTGCCAGCAGTTATCAGTTCTCTGGGGCCAACGTCCTGACTTTC
CASSYQFSGANVLTF
>TRBJ2-4|TRBV10-3|once|.
TGTGCCATCAGTGATCGCCCGGGACTAGCCAAAAACATTCAGTACTTC
CAISDRPGLAKNIQYF
>TRBJ1-2|TRBV6-6|few|.
TGTGCCAGCAGTTCCCCCCGAGGGGATCGTCGATATGGCTACACCTTC
CASSSPRGDRRYGYTF
>TRBJ1-1|TRBV5-1|few|.
TGCGCCAGCAGCTCTGATATGTCCGGGAGCCGTACTGAAGCTTTCTTT
CASSSDMSGSRTEAFF
>TRBJ2-3|TRBV5-1|many|TRBD2
TGCGCCAGCACATCTCCATTGGGGGGGTCCTACACAGATACGCAGTATTTT
CASTSPLGGSYTDTQYF
>TRBJ2-3|TRBV29-1|.|.
TGCAGCGTGAAACAGGGAAAGGCAAGCACAGATACGCAGTATTTT
CSVKQGKASTDTQYF
>TRBJ2-5|TRBV10-3|.|.
TGTGCCATCAGTGAGTCCCAGACCCAGTACTTC
CAISESQTQYF
>TRBJ2-3|TRBV5-1|.|TRBD1
TGCGCCAGCAGCCCGGGCCGGGACAGACCCACAGATACGCAGTATTTT
CASSPGRDRPTDTQYF
>TRBJ2-2|TRBV7-2|few|.
TGTGCCAGCAAAAAAGTCCAAGGGCTCGGGGAGCTGTTTTTT
CASKKVQGLGELFF
>TRBJ2-7|TRBV25-1|few|.
TGTGCCAGCGCACGGGGGAATGACGAGCAGTACTTC
CASARGNDEQYF
>TRBJ2-2|TRBV2|few|.
TGTGCCAGCATTGGGACTCTGAACACCGGGGAGCTGTTTTTT
CASIGTLNTGELFF
>TRBJ1-4|TRBV6-1|.|.
TGTGCCACCAGGCGGGGGGAAAAACTGTTTTTT
CATRRGEKLFF
>TRBJ1-4|TRBV3-1|.|.
TGTGCCAGCAGCTACCCAGGGGTTGTTAATGAAAAACTGTTTTTT
CASSYPGVVNEKLFF
>TRBJ2-7|TRBV5-1|many|.
TGCGCCAGCAGCTTGGATCCACAGTACGAGCAGTACTTC
CASSLDPQYEQYF
>TRBJ1-2|TRBV12-3/TRBV12-4|many|.
TGTGCCAGCAGCCGAGGGGCGGGATATGGCTACACCTTC
CASSRGAGYGYTF